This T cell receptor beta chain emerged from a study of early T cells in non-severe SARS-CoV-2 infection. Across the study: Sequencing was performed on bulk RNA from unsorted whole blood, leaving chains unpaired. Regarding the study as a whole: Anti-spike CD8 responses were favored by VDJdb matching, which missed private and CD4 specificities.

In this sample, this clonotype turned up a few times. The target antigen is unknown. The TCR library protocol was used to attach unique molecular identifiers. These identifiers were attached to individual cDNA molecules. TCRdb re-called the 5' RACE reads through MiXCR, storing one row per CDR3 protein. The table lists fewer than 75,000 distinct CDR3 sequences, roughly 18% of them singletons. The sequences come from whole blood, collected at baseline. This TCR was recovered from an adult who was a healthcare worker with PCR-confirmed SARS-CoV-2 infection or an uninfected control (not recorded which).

CDR3 bases: TGTGCCAGCAGCGCGGGGGGAAGCTCCTATAATTCACCCCTCCACTTT. Its protein product is CASSAGGSSYNSPLHF. This chain links TRBV5-4 with TRBJ1-6, with D possibly matching TRBD1 (5 bases). V gave up 4 bases and J gave up 0 bases, with 11 bases separating them. From germline, CDR1 is SGHNT and CDR2 YYREEE (reference sequence). This CDR3 region has 16 residues.